These 7 T cell receptor beta chains originate from one sample sequenced in a study of preoperative IRX-2 immunotherapy in early breast cancer. Sample treatment: preoperative locoregional IRX-2 cytokine immunotherapy. Sequenced by immunoSEQ multiplex PCR; TCRdb stores in-frame clones only, minus some. The sample records more than 3,000 clones, 69% being singletons. Sample: tumor tissue, taken before IRX-2 immunotherapy. The receptors come from a human donor with breast cancer.

The chain carries TRBV15 and TRBJ2-5; D is possibly TRBD1 (6 bases). This CDR3 is built from 16 residues. Deletions cut 0 bases from V and 5 bases from J, with 16 bases between. In germline, CDR1 is LNHNV, CDR2 YYDKDF (reference sequence). CDR3 nucleotide sequence: TGTGCCACCAGCAGAGATGGATTTGCCCAGGGGGAGACCCAGTACTTC. Translation gives CATSRDGFAQGETQYF.

This clone was seen a single time. The J gene is TRBJ1-5, the V gene TRBV28, with D hard to call. Germline V CDR1 and CDR2: MDHEN, SYDVKM. The length of the CDR3 is 12 residues. With 7 bases removed from V and 6 bases from J, the gap between germline ends came to 10 bases. CDR3 loop: CASNLLSQPQHF. The CDR3 DNA reads as TGTGCCAGCAATTTGCTCAGTCAGCCCCAGCATTTT.

The V call is TRBV29-1, the J call TRBJ2-3, with D hard to call. V was pared by 3 bases and J by 10 bases, with 17 bases between. The CDR3 sequence is 13 residues long. Germline-derived CDR1 and CDR2 are SQVTM and ANQGSEA. CDR3 residues: CSVDSAAALAQYF. The CDR3 DNA follows: TGCAGCGTTGACTCGGCAGCCGCATTAGCGCAGTATTTT.

Only a few counts were recorded for this clone. The CDR3 bases are TGTGCCAGCAGCTCCCTGGACAGGGGGGGTGCAGATACGCAGTATTTT. Residues: CASSSLDRGGADTQYF. This chain uses TRBV11-3 with TRBJ2-3, with 10 bases matching TRBD1. After removal of 4 bases from V and 4 bases from J, the junction contained 8 bases not matched to a gene. Germline V gene lookup returns CDR1 SGHNT and CDR2 YENEEA. CDR3 length: 16 amino acids.

The CDR3 DNA follows: TGTGCCAGCAGTTACGACAGCTCTGGGGCCAACGTCCTGACTTTC. Its protein product is CASSYDSSGANVLTF. V gene TRBV6-8 combines with J gene TRBJ2-6; D is perhaps TRBD1 (5 bases). Trimming took off 2 bases at V and 0 bases at J, with 5 bases between the two ends. The CDR3 is made up of 15 amino acids. Germline-derived CDR1 and CDR2 are MNHGY and SAAAGT.

This clone is categorized as hyperexpanded. The rearrangement links TRBV11-3 to TRBJ2-3; a possible D gene is TRBD2 (6 bases). V was pared by 4 bases and J by 5 bases, with 13 bases between. This CDR3 contains 14 residues. Germline V gives CDR1 SGHNT, CDR2 YENEEA. This CDR3 is CASSSGLGGDTQYF. DNA of the CDR3: TGTGCCAGCAGCTCAGGACTGGGAGGAGATACGCAGTATTTT.

The chain links TRBV6-8 to TRBJ1-2; 7 bases are shared with TRBD1. Trimming at V came to 5 bases and at J to 3 bases, leaving 18 bases not matched to a gene. The CDR3 is made up of 18 amino acids. The germline gives CDR1 MNHGY, CDR2 SAAAGT. The CDR3 region has the DNA TGTGCCAGCAGTGAGAGAATCCCCCCCGGACAGGCCCACTATGGCTACACCTTC. The encoded protein is CASSERIPPGQAHYGYTF.